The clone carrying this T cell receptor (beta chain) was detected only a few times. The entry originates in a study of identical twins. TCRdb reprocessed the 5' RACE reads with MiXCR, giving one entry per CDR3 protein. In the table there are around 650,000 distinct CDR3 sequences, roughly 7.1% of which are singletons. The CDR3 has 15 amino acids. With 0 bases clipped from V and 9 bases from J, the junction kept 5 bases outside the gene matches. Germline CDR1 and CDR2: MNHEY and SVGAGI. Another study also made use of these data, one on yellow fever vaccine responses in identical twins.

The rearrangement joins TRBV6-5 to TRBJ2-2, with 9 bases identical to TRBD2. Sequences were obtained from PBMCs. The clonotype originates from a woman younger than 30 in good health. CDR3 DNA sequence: TGTGCCAGCAGTTACTCCGCAGCGGGGGGCCGGGAGCTGTTTTTT. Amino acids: CASSYSAAGGRELFF.